The 14 T cell receptor beta chains below come from one sample, sequenced in a study of regulatory T cells in long-lasting Graves disease (dated by TCRdb to about 2021). Read against the paper, the sample's time point label means: newly diagnosed GD, antithyroid drugs for less than 3 months. For both TCR sequencing and RNA sequencing, RNA was extracted from PBMCs in TRIzol. The method was multiplex PCR. For sequencing, an Illumina HiSeq 4000 was employed. TCR beta libraries were built with iRepertoire HTBI primers and Arm-PCR amplification of CDR3 regions. TCRdb cleaned the public reads at Q25 with fastp, built clones with MiXCR and kept in-frame beta chains. Every distinct CDR3 protein forms one entry, paired with its most common genes and DNA. In all, the sample holds more than 400,000 distinct CDR3 sequences, and roughly 15% of those were seen once. Together, the top ten hold 9% to 15% of the sample.

This sample was shared with a second study, whose subject was T cells in Graves' hyperthyroidism and ophthalmopathy.

The input for sequencing was peripheral blood mononuclear cells (PBMCs), taken at new diagnosis, from a patient treated with antithyroid drugs. The receptors here all came from a man aged 35-49 years with Graves disease. Donor details come from another sample of the same person, matched by shared clones.

V is TRBV24-1 and J is TRBJ2-1; no firm D call. Germline assignment: CDR1 KGHDR and CDR2 SFDVKD. The V end was cut by 3 bases, the J end by 3 bases, with 23 bases between. CDR3 length equals 19 residues. The CDR3 protein is CATSDGSVFGSLIYNEQFF. In nucleotides, the CDR3 is TGTGCCACCAGTGATGGTTCCGTTTTCGGTAGTTTGATCTACAATGAGCAGTTCTTC.

This clonotype was counted ten times or more. The chain recombines TRBV2 with TRBJ2-5, with a possible D match to TRBD2 (5 bases). The length of the CDR3 is 15 residues. Germline V gene sequence: CDR1 SNHLY, CDR2 FYNNEI. With 1 base removed from V and 6 bases from J, the gap between germline ends came to 15 bases. The CDR3 DNA is TGTGCCAGCAGTGAAGGGCAGGCGGGCTTGAAGACCCAGTACTTC. It translates to CASSEGQAGLKTQYF.

This clonotype was seen a few times. This chain uses TRBV9 with TRBJ2-5; the match to TRBD2 covers 9 bases. The CDR3 totals 16 residues. Germline values: CDR1 SGDLS, CDR2 YYNGEE. V trimming: 0 bases; J trimming: 1 base; junction bases outside the gene matches: 4. CDR3 nucleotide sequence: TGTGCCAGCAGCGTAGCGGTAGCGGGAGTCCAAGAGACCCAGTACTTC. Translating gives CASSVAVAGVQETQYF.

At least ten counts were recorded for this clonotype. The chain is built from TRBV9 and TRBJ2-3, with 8 bases identical to TRBD2. In germline, CDR1 is SGDLS, CDR2 YYNGEE. V was pared by 0 bases and J by 4 bases, with 4 bases of the junction left unmatched. This CDR3 is built from 15 residues. DNA for the CDR3: TGTGCCAGCAGCGTAGGAAATAGCGGGGCAGATACGCAGTATTTT. Residues: CASSVGNSGADTQYF.

This chain joins TRBV20-1 and TRBJ2-7; 11 bases match TRBD1. Germline V CDR1 and CDR2: DFQATT, SNEGSKA (reference sequence). V was clipped by 3 bases and J by 5 bases; unmatched bases: 9. The CDR3 is 15 residues long. The CDR3 DNA is TGCAGTGCTAGGGCGGACAGGGGGCGTCCGGACGAGCAGTACTTC. It is translated as CSARADRGRPDEQYF.

This clonotype was observed many times. This chain joins TRBV28 and TRBJ1-2, with TRBD1 matching over 7 bases. Germline CDR1 MDHEN, CDR2 SYDVKM. Losses at the gene ends were 3 bases for V and 4 bases for J; bases not matched to a gene: 2. The CDR3 runs 13 residues. CDR3 residues: CASSFGTAYGYTF. In DNA, the CDR3 is TGTGCCAGCAGTTTTGGGACAGCCTATGGCTACACCTTC.

This clonotype was picked up a small number of times. The chain combines TRBV10-3 with TRBJ2-7, with D tentatively TRBD1 (6 bases). With 6 bases removed from V and 0 bases from J, the gap between germline ends came to 6 bases. The V gene's germline CDR1 is ENHRY and CDR2 SYGVKD. CDR3 length: 12 amino acids. CDR3 loop: CAIRDSSYEQYF. The DNA for the CDR3 is TGTGCCATCAGGGACAGCTCCTACGAGCAGTACTTC.

The chain has TRBV7-3 and TRBJ2-2; D is perhaps TRBD1 (7 bases). The germline V and J ends were trimmed by 2 bases and 5 bases, with 12 bases remaining between them. CDR1 SGHTA and CDR2 FQGTGA come from the germline V gene. The CDR3 loop spans 15 amino acids. For the CDR3, the DNA is TGTGCCAGCAGCTTATCGTCAGGGGGGACCGGGGAGCTGTTTTTT. Amino acid sequence: CASSLSSGGTGELFF.

This clonotype appeared many times. The chain joins TRBV18 to TRBJ2-1, with D possibly TRBD2 on 6 matching bases. Germline V CDR1 and CDR2: KGHSH, LQKENI. The CDR3 runs 15 residues. Trimming stripped 4 bases from V and 0 bases from J, with 10 bases between. The CDR3 DNA is TGTGCCAGCTCACGGGGACTTAGCTCCTACAATGAGCAGTTCTTC. Encoded protein: CASSRGLSSYNEQFF.

This clonotype was counted at least ten times. The V gene is TRBV5-1, the J gene TRBJ2-7, with TRBD1 identical over 7 bases. The CDR3 sequence is 14 residues long. Germline V gene lookup returns CDR1 SGHRS and CDR2 YFSETQ. The J segment lost 0 bases and the V segment lost 4 bases, leaving 4 bases of the junction unmatched. This CDR3 reads CASSTGQSSYEQYF. The CDR3 DNA reads as TGCGCCAGCAGCACGGGACAGAGCTCCTACGAGCAGTACTTC.

The rearrangement joins TRBV9 to TRBJ2-1; D possibly corresponds to TRBD2 (6 bases). V lost 0 bases and J 1 base, leaving 11 bases between the germline ends. Germline V gene sequence: CDR1 SGDLS, CDR2 YYNGEE. This CDR3 spans 16 amino acids. The CDR3 nucleotides read TGTGCCAGCAGCGTAGACCTAGCGTCTTCCTACAATGAGCAGTTCTTC. Encoded protein: CASSVDLASSYNEQFF.

The chain uses TRBV11-2 and TRBJ1-6; D possibly corresponds to TRBD1 (5 bases). Germline CDR1 and CDR2: SGHAT and FQNNGV. CDR3 size: 13 residues. Between the trimmed V and J ends, which lost 1 base and 13 bases, there was a span of 11 bases. In DNA, the CDR3 is TGTGCCAGCAGCTTAGCAGGGCGTGGGCCCCTCCACTTT. It codes for CASSLAGRGPLHF.

Many counts were recorded for this clonotype. The chain recombines TRBV7-9 with TRBJ2-1; 10 bases are a match to TRBD2. CDR3 length: 17 residues. V lost 5 bases and J lost 1; bases outside the gene matches: 8. The germline CDR1 and CDR2 sequences are SEHNR and FQNEAQ (reference sequence). As DNA, the CDR3 is TGTGCCAGCAGCCCGGGGAGCGGGAGGGGTTCCTACAATGAGCAGTTCTTC. It specifies CASSPGSGRGSYNEQFF.

The chain uses TRBV19 and TRBJ1-1; the match to TRBD1 covers 7 bases. Germline loops: CDR1 LNHDA, CDR2 SQIVND (reference sequence). The CDR3 runs 13 residues. V dropped 7 bases and J dropped 3; count of bases not matched to a gene: 5. CDR3 in DNA: TGTGCCAGTATGGGACAGAGCTACACTGAAGCTTTCTTT. Residues: CASMGQSYTEAFF. The whole variable domain, filled in from reference TRBV19 and TRBJ1-1, reads DGGITQSPKYLFRKEGQNVTLSCEQNLNHDAMYWYRQDPGQGLRLIYYSQIVNDFQKGDIAEGYSVSREKKESFPLTVTSAQKNPTAFYLCASMGQSYTEAFFGQGTRLTVV.